This T cell receptor beta chain was retrieved from a study of OX40 agonist ivuxolimab in advanced cancers. Germline V gives CDR1 MNHNS, CDR2 SASEGT. V shed 10 bases and J 7 bases; nucleotides not matched to a gene: 11. This CDR3 contains 13 residues. The table came from immunoSEQ multiplex PCR; TCRdb's copy has only in-frame clones and leaves some out. The sample includes some 68,000 clones, 85% to 90% seen only once; the top ten take about 1%. This sequence was found in an adult with an advanced solid tumor such as melanoma, head and neck, liver or kidney cancer. The chain links TRBV6-1 to TRBJ2-7; 9 nucleotides align to TRBD2. The input for sequencing was CD4+ or CD8+ T cells sorted from blood, taken in a trial of the OX40 agonist ivuxolimab. The CDR3 is CAIASVAGGEQYF. DNA of the CDR3: TGTGCCATCGCTAGCGTGGCGGGAGGGGAGCAGTACTTC.